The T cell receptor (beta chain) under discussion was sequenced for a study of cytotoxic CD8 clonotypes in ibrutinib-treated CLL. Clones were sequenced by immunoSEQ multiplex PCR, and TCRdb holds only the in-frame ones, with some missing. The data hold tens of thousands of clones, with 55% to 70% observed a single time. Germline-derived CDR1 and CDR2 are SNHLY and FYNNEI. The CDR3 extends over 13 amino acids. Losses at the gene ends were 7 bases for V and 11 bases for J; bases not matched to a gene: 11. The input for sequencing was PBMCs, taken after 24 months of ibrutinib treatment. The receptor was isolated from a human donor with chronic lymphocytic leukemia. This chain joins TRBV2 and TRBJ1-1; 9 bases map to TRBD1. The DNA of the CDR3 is TGTGCCAGCAACCCTACCGGGACAGGGATCGCTTTCTTT. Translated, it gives CASNPTGTGIAFF.